This note documents a single TCR beta chain sequence. This clone was recorded only once. This receptor's antigen is unknown. Per-nucleotide qualities are absent, and no much larger clonotype sits a single base away. Libraries were built with the immunoSEQ multiplex PCR assay. Following the manufacturer's protocol, the hsTCRB Kit was used to amplify rearranged TCR beta chain sequences. An Illumina MiSeq was used to sequence the TCRB libraries. As for the authors' bioinformatics: The kit vendor's proprietary platform handled demultiplexing, trimming and gene mapping. The source is immuneACCESS, and TCRdb retained only in-frame sequences with V and J called. Part of the clones is not carried over; for the studies checked, unresolved V genes explain less than half of this, and the remainder is unexplained. V and J calls and clone size follow that table, whereas D and trimming were derived from the DNA. The sample table records tens of thousands of clones; 83% of these occur just once. The leading ten clones occupy around 7% of the sample.

The data stem from a study of a mutant IDH1 vaccine in newly diagnosed glioma (dated by TCRdb to the early 2020s). Concerning the study at large: Of the approximately 33 treated patients, around 60% were male and 37.5% were female, and the mean age was approximately 39 years. Before enrollment, most patients had been given radiochemotherapy with temozolomide as standard therapy, while the rest had received either radiotherapy alone or temozolomide alone. Peripheral blood was drawn at six visits: V03 (baseline), V05, V07, V10, V12 and V13. For exploratory analyses, roughly 25 treated patients had longitudinal TCRB deep sequencing done wherever samples were available. Overall study outcomes, separate from this receptor: According to the authors, sample limitations meant that analyses of patient blood samples could not be reproduced. Selection of PBMC samples for TCRB deep sequencing was based on availability. Immune responses induced by the vaccine were seen in approximately 93% of patients across multiple MHC alleles. Changes in the top peripheral T cell clonotypes picked up by TCRB sequencing did not appear to be linked to pseudoprogression.

This sample's time point label indicates: baseline, week 1 (first vaccination visit). In the paper's terms, the treatment or condition label means: pre-vaccination baseline after standard-of-care therapy. Donors had newly diagnosed WHO grade 3 or 4 IDH1-mutant astrocytomas with loss of nuclear ATRX. The samples were drawn from NOA16, a multicentre, single-arm, open-label phase I trial in Germany that tested a mutant IDH1 peptide vaccine in humans for the first time. Visit V03 blood draws served as the baseline sample for immunogenicity testing. Genomic DNA for TCRB sequencing was extracted from EDTA blood using the DNeasy Blood and Tissue Kit. At the junction V is shortened by 8 bases and J by 0 bases, with 11 bases in between. Spanning cysteine to phenylalanine, the CDR3 consists of 13 amino acids. The sequence is cut down to CDR3 DNA, 39 bases in frame from base 1. Based on the germline V gene, the CDR1 and CDR2 sequences are SQVTM and ANQGSEA.

Rearrangement joined TRBV29-1 to TRBJ2-1; no D gene can be assigned with confidence. Sequenced material: PBMCs, taken from a glioma patient treated with radiotherapy, temozolomide or both. This TCR was recovered from a woman aged 45-65 years with glioma. This receptor has the CDR3 CSIQVNSYNEQFF. The DNA sequence is as follows: TGCAGCATTCAGGTAAACTCCTACAATGAGCAGTTCTTC.